The 9 T cell receptor beta chains reported below all come from one sample, sequenced in a study of shared clonotypes between healthy human individuals. TCRdb keeps only in-frame clones here, not all; method: immunoSEQ multiplex PCR. The repertoire holds approximately 2.5 million clones, with roughly 93% as singletons. Specimen: naive CD4+ T cells from PBMCs. The subset here: CD45RA+ positively selected. Source of these receptors: a man aged 18 to 29 in good health. Some clones in this sample may be carry-over from other donors' samples.

The chain links TRBV4-3 to TRBJ1-2; 7 bases are shared with TRBD1. The CDR3 has 15 amino acids. Germline trimming cut 0 bases from V and 5 bases from J; bases unmatched to any gene: 6. Germline CDR1 is LGHNA and CDR2 is YSLEER. DNA of the CDR3: TGCGCCAGCAGCCAAGATGACAGGGTCGGATATGGCTACACCTTC. Protein: CASSQDDRVGYGYTF.

Regarding this clone: The same CDR3 also results from other DNA sequences found in this sample. This chain connects TRBV5-4 to TRBJ1-1; 8 bases match TRBD1. The CDR3 covers 15 residues. V lost 0 bases to trimming and J lost 0 bases; unmatched junction nucleotides: 1. In germline, CDR1 is SGHNT, CDR2 YYREEE (reference sequence). This CDR3 reads CASSLAGGMNTEAFF. In DNA, the CDR3 is TGTGCCAGCAGCTTGGCAGGGGGCATGAACACTGAAGCTTTCTTT.

For this clone: Other nucleotide sequences from this sample produce the same CDR3. The J gene is TRBJ1-2, the V gene TRBV18; D is unclear. The CDR3 has 13 amino acids. Germline V gives CDR1 KGHSH, CDR2 LQKENI. V was clipped by 3 bases and J by 0 bases, with 5 bases between them. CDR3 sequence: CASSPEANYGYTF. As DNA, the CDR3 is TGTGCCAGCTCACCGGAAGCTAACTATGGCTACACCTTC.

The chain uses TRBV10-2 and TRBJ2-7; possibly TRBD2 for D (5 bases). The CDR3 spans 13 residues. The V gene lost 6 bases and the J gene lost 2 bases, with 11 bases spanning the gap. Germline CDR1 reads WSHSY; CDR2 reads SAAADI. The CDR3 sequence is CASSRDYAYEQYF. CDR3 in DNA: TGCGCCAGCAGCCGCGACTATGCCTACGAGCAGTACTTC.

On this clone: Within the sample, other DNA sequences also encode this same CDR3. The J gene is TRBJ1-1, the V gene TRBV7-3; D possibly corresponds to TRBD1 (5 bases). With 4 bases removed from V and 1 base from J, the gap between germline ends came to 7 bases. CDR3 length: 13 residues. In germline, CDR1 is SGHTA, CDR2 FQGTGA. CDR3 in DNA: TGTGCCAGCAGCTCTCAGGGGAACACTGAAGCTTTCTTT. This encodes CASSSQGNTEAFF.

This sequence joins TRBV4-1 and TRBJ1-2; tentative D call: TRBD1 (6 bases). With 1 base removed from V and 4 bases from J, the gap between germline ends came to 16 bases. Germline-derived CDR1 and CDR2 are MGHRA and YSYEKL. The CDR3 length is 16 residues. The CDR3 region has the DNA TGCGCCAGCAGCCAAGGACGGCGGGGGGCAGGCTATGGCTACACCTTC. It encodes CASSQGRRGAGYGYTF.

The chain uses TRBV25-1 and TRBJ2-2; the D gene could be TRBD1 or TRBD2 (6 bases each). The CDR3 contains 15 residues. V lost 4 bases and J 7 bases, leaving 16 bases between the germline ends. CDR1 and CDR2 (germline): MGHDK, SYGVNS. The CDR3 here is CASSGGRTAGGELFF. In nucleotides, the CDR3 is TGTGCCAGCAGTGGGGGAAGGACAGCGGGCGGGGAGCTGTTTTTT.

CDR3 bases: TGTGCCAGCAGCTTGGGCCGGGGGAGTTCACCCCTCCACTTT. Amino acid sequence: CASSLGRGSSPLHF. This sequence joins TRBV5-4 and TRBJ1-6; D might be TRBD1 (5 bases). The ends were cut back, 0 bases at V and 9 bases at J, with 10 bases in the middle. This CDR3 has 14 residues. Germline CDR1 is SGHNT and CDR2 is YYREEE (reference sequence).

The rearrangement joins TRBV7-9 to TRBJ2-7; the D gene could be TRBD1 or TRBD2 (6 bases each). CDR3 size: 14 residues. CDR1 and CDR2 (germline): SEHNR, FQNEAQ (reference sequence). The V and J ends lost 4 bases and 5 bases respectively, with 15 bases between them. As DNA, the CDR3 is TGTGCCAGCAGCTGGGGGGCGGGATCGGACGAGCAGTACTTC. Translating it yields CASSWGAGSDEQYF. Filled out from reference TRBV7-9 and TRBJ2-7, the complete variable domain reads DTGVSQNPRHKITKRGQNVTFRCDPISEHNRLYWYRQTLGQGPEFLTYFQNEAQLEKSRLLSDRFSAERPKGSFSTLEIQRTEQGDSAMYLCASSWGAGSDEQYFGPGTRLTVT.